These 6 T cell receptor beta chains were sequenced from one sample in a study of shared clonotypes between healthy human individuals (dated by TCRdb to the early 2020s). To prepare the library, the immunoSEQ multiplex PCR assay was applied. The immuneACCESS repertoire file appears here via TCRdb, limited to in-frame rearrangements. These files lack a portion of the clones; in checked studies, under half of the deficit traces to unresolved V genes, and the cause of the others is not known. For this sample there are 2 million to 3 million clones; 90% to 95% appear just once. The biggest ten clones account for approximately 0.37% of the sample. What was sequenced was naive CD4+ T cells from PBMCs. Taken with the paper, the label for cell subset or site translates to: CD45RA+ positively selected. The receptors stem from a young man in good health. Some clones in this sample may be carry-over from other donors' samples.

This clone was observed once. The V and J genes are TRBV11-2 and TRBJ2-5, with TRBD1 matching over 8 bases. This CDR3 is 15 amino acids long. Germline values: CDR1 SGHAT, CDR2 FQNNGV. V was pared by 7 bases and J by 5 bases, with 12 bases of the junction left unmatched. CDR3 residues: CASTRSTGGRETQYF. The CDR3 coding sequence is TGTGCCAGCACAAGGAGTACAGGGGGTAGGGAGACCCAGTACTTC.

The CDR3 here is CASSQEVRWVDTQYF. In nucleotides, the CDR3 is TGCGCCAGCAGCCAAGAAGTCAGATGGGTAGATACGCAGTATTTT. The genes are TRBV4-1 and TRBJ2-3; D call uncertain. Germline V CDR1 and CDR2: MGHRA, YSYEKL. With 0 bases removed from V and 5 bases from J, the gap between germline ends came to 12 bases. This CDR3 contains 15 residues.

This rearrangement joins TRBV5-1 to TRBJ2-7; D unresolved. The CDR3 is made up of 14 amino acids. Per the germline V gene, CDR1 is SGHRS and CDR2 is YFSETQ. The germline V and J ends were trimmed by 5 bases and 4 bases, with 16 bases remaining between them. The CDR3 spells CASSLRSPTYEQYF. The CDR3 DNA is TGCGCCAGCAGTCTCAGGTCACCGACTTACGAGCAGTACTTC.

The CDR3 DNA reads TGTGCCAGCAGTGAAACTAGCGGGAGGGTTAATGAGCAGTTCTTC. It encodes CASSETSGRVNEQFF. J is TRBJ2-1 and V is TRBV6-4; 13 bases fit TRBD2. The CDR3 has 15 residues. The trim removed 3 bases at V and 7 bases at J, leaving 3 bases unmatched. Per germline, CDR1 MRHNA and CDR2 SNTAGT.

A remark on this clone: Other nucleotide sequences in the sample specify the same CDR3. V is TRBV2 and J is TRBJ2-7; TRBD2 agrees at 12 bases. Unmatched junction bases numbered 2, after V lost 6 bases and J lost 2 bases. Germline V gene sequence: CDR1 SNHLY, CDR2 FYNNEI. CDR3 length equals 14 residues. CDR3 sequence reads: CASSRTSGAYEQYF. DNA for the CDR3: TGTGCCAGCAGCCGGACTAGCGGGGCCTACGAGCAGTACTTC.

This CDR3 is CASSKGLAGTADTQYF. CDR3 bases: TGTGCCAGCAGCAAGGGACTAGCGGGAACCGCAGATACGCAGTATTTT. The chain employs TRBV2 and TRBJ2-3, with 13 bases that match TRBD2. V gave up 6 bases and J gave up 4 bases; unmatched junction bases: 7. The CDR3 extends over 16 amino acids. The germline gives CDR1 SNHLY, CDR2 FYNNEI.